A selection of T cell receptor beta chains follows, all from one sample in a study of shared clonotypes between healthy human individuals. TCRdb keeps only in-frame clones here, not all; method: immunoSEQ multiplex PCR. The table shows fewer than 3 million clones, with around 92% occurring only once. Material: naive CD4+ T cells from PBMCs. These receptors were obtained from a man between 18 and 29 years old in good health. Some clones in this sample may be carry-over from other donors' samples. CDR3s include the opening cysteine and the closing phenylalanine or tryptophan. A D gene is named only where the DNA matches it firmly. Clone size is given for some rows only: seen once, a few or many times, or a class if the clone is expanded.

V: TRBV6-6
J: TRBJ2-1
size: -
D: -
DNA: TGTGCCAGCAGTTACTCCGCCAGGGTAGGGAACAATGAGCAGTTCTTC
CDR3: CASSYSARVGNNEQFF

V: TRBV15
J: TRBJ2-7
size: -
D: -
DNA: TGTGCCACCAGCAGAGAGACAGCTGAGGGCTCCTACGAGCAGTACTTC
CDR3: CATSRETAEGSYEQYF

V: TRBV4-1
J: TRBJ1-2
size: -
D: -
DNA: TGCGCCAGCAGCCAAACTTCTCGGGACTACACCTTC
CDR3: CASSQTSRDYTF

V: TRBV6-5
J: TRBJ1-2
size: -
D: -
DNA: TGTGCCAGCAGGAGACAGCCACCCATCTATGGCTACACCTTC
CDR3: CASRRQPPIYGYTF

V: TRBV7-9
J: TRBJ1-4
size: -
D: -
DNA: TGTGCCAGCAGCTTAGGGCAGGGAGGTGAAAAACTGTTTTTT
CDR3: CASSLGQGGEKLFF

V: TRBV5-5
J: TRBJ2-5
size: -
D: -
DNA: TGTGCCAGCAGCTTGGGGTCAGAAGAGACCCAGTACTTC
CDR3: CASSLGSEETQYF

V: TRBV7-7
J: TRBJ2-3
size: -
D: TRBD2
DNA: TGTGCCAGCAGCTTAGGGACTAGCGGGAGGGCCGGCACAGATACGCAGTATTTT
CDR3: CASSLGTSGRAGTDTQYF

V: TRBV10-3
J: TRBJ2-2
size: -
D: TRBD2
DNA: TGTGCCATCAGGGGGACTAGCGGGAGCGGCACCGGGGAGCTGTTTTTT
CDR3: CAIRGTSGSGTGELFF

V: TRBV28
J: TRBJ1-3
size: few
D: -
DNA: TGTGCCAGCAGTGTCTCTCTTAGCTCTGGAAACACCATATATTTT
CDR3: CASSVSLSSGNTIYF

V: TRBV20-1
J: TRBJ1-1
size: -
D: -
DNA: TGCAGTGCCCCCCGGCAGGCAGCTTTCTTT
CDR3: CSAPRQAAFF

V: TRBV7-9
J: TRBJ1-5
size: -
D: -
DNA: TGTGCCAGCAGTTCCGACATAGATCAGCCCCAGCATTTT
CDR3: CASSSDIDQPQHF

V: TRBV19
J: TRBJ1-3
size: -
D: -
DNA: TGTGCCAGTAACGCGAATATATGGACGTGGCGGGATTCGGACACCATATATTTT
CDR3: CASNANIWTWRDSDTIYF

V: TRBV7-3
J: TRBJ2-6
size: -
D: -
DNA: TGTGCCAGCAGCTTAATAAGCTCTGGGGCCAACGTCCTGACTTTC
CDR3: CASSLISSGANVLTF

V: TRBV6-5
J: TRBJ2-1
size: -
D: TRBD2
DNA: TGTGCCAGCAGTTTGACTAGCGGAGGTGGCAATGAGCAGTTCTTC
CDR3: CASSLTSGGGNEQFF

V: TRBV28
J: TRBJ1-2
size: few
D: -
DNA: TGTGCCAGCAGTTTAGGAGAGAACTATGGCTACACCTTC
CDR3: CASSLGENYGYTF

V: TRBV4-1
J: TRBJ1-6
size: -
D: -
DNA: TGCGCCAGCAGCGCGCAAGGGCGCTATAATTCACCCCTCCACTTT
CDR3: CASSAQGRYNSPLHF

V: TRBV6-5
J: TRBJ2-7
size: few
D: -
DNA: TGTGCCTCCAGACGGGGGGCAGGGGAGCAGTACTTC
CDR3: CASRRGAGEQYF

V: TRBV11-2
J: TRBJ1-1
size: -
D: -
DNA: TGTGCCAGCAGCTTAGTACGGAACACTGAAGCTTTCTTT
CDR3: CASSLVRNTEAFF

V: TRBV2
J: TRBJ2-3
size: -
D: -
DNA: TGTGCCAGCCAACTATTAAGCACAGATACGCAGTATTTT
CDR3: CASQLLSTDTQYF

V: TRBV28
J: TRBJ2-5
size: -
D: -
DNA: TGTGCCAGCCGCAGGGGGGAGGGCCAAGAGACCCAGTACTTC
CDR3: CASRRGEGQETQYF

V: TRBV5-8
J: TRBJ1-5
size: -
D: -
DNA: TGTGCCAGCAGCTTCCGGGGGGTTAGCAATCAGCCCCAGCATTTT
CDR3: CASSFRGVSNQPQHF

V: TRBV14
J: TRBJ1-2
size: -
D: TRBD1
DNA: TGTGCCAGCAGCGGCCAGGACAGGGGAAGAATTGGTGGCTACACCTTC
CDR3: CASSGQDRGRIGGYTF

V: TRBV19
J: TRBJ1-1
size: -
D: -
DNA: TGTGCCAGTAGTATTGTGCTCAGAGGGGGGAGCACTGAAGCTTTCTTT
CDR3: CASSIVLRGGSTEAFF

V: TRBV7-9
J: TRBJ2-2
size: -
D: -
DNA: TGTGCCAGCAGGAAGGGCACCGGGGAGCTGTTTTTT
CDR3: CASRKGTGELFF

V: TRBV6-5
J: TRBJ2-7
size: -
D: TRBD2
DNA: TGTGCCAGCAGTTACCGCCGGGACTACTACGAGCAGTACTTC
CDR3: CASSYRRDYYEQYF

V: TRBV4-3
J: TRBJ2-2
size: -
D: TRBD1
DNA: TGCGCCAGCAGCCAAGTCCCGGGGACAGGGGAGGGCACCGGGGAGCTGTTTTTT
CDR3: CASSQVPGTGEGTGELFF

V: TRBV2
J: TRBJ2-3
size: -
D: -
DNA: TGTGCCAGCAGTGAATCCAGTGCTAGCACAGATACGCAGTATTTT
CDR3: CASSESSASTDTQYF

V: TRBV14
J: TRBJ1-2
size: -
D: -
DNA: TGTGCCAGCAGCCAAGAGTCAGTACATTATGGCTACACCTTC
CDR3: CASSQESVHYGYTF

V: TRBV19
J: TRBJ1-2
size: few
D: -
DNA: TGTGCCAGTAGTGCCGCAGGGGTCTATGGCTACACCTTC
CDR3: CASSAAGVYGYTF

V: TRBV25-1
J: TRBJ1-5
size: few
D: -
DNA: TGTGCCAGCAGTGAATATTCGCAGGGCGGTGCTCAGCCCCAGCATTTT
CDR3: CASSEYSQGGAQPQHF

V: TRBV7-3
J: TRBJ2-3
size: -
D: TRBD2
DNA: TGTGCCAGCAGCCGCCTAGGGAGCGGGATAAACACAGATACGCAGTATTTT
CDR3: CASSRLGSGINTDTQYF

V: TRBV11-2
J: TRBJ1-1
size: -
D: TRBD1
DNA: TGTGCCAGCAGCTCCCCGCGGACAGGGGTGAACACTGAAGCTTTCTTT
CDR3: CASSSPRTGVNTEAFF

V: TRBV10-2
J: TRBJ2-7
size: -
D: -
DNA: TGCGCCACCAAGATTTTTGGGCTAGTCTACGAGCAGTACTTC
CDR3: CATKIFGLVYEQYF

V: TRBV15
J: TRBJ2-1
size: -
D: TRBD2
DNA: TGTGCCACCCACCTAGCGGGAGTGCAGGGTGAGCAGTTCTTC
CDR3: CATHLAGVQGEQFF

V: TRBV6-6
J: TRBJ2-7
size: -
D: TRBD2
DNA: TGTGCCAGCAGTTACACTAGCGGGCCTTACGAGCAGTACTTC
CDR3: CASSYTSGPYEQYF

V: TRBV27
J: TRBJ2-5
size: -
D: -
DNA: TGTGCCAGTTGGACAGCCCTTGGGAGGGAGACCCAGTACTTC
CDR3: CASWTALGRETQYF

V: TRBV28
J: TRBJ2-7
size: -
D: -
DNA: TGTGCCAGCAGTCCTAGGGGGGGAGGGATAAGCTCCTACGAGCAGTACTTC
CDR3: CASSPRGGGISSYEQYF

V: TRBV27
J: TRBJ2-7
size: -
D: TRBD2
DNA: TGTGCCATCGGGGGCGGGACTAGCGGGAGCAAGGGCGAGCAGTACTTC
CDR3: CAIGGGTSGSKGEQYF

V: TRBV25-1
J: TRBJ1-2
size: -
D: TRBD1
DNA: TGTGCCAGCAGTGACAACCCCCCGGGACAGTTAAGCTATGGCTACACCTTC
CDR3: CASSDNPPGQLSYGYTF

V: TRBV27
J: TRBJ2-3
size: -
D: -
DNA: TGTGCCAGCAGTCGGGACGGCACAGATACGCAGTATTTT
CDR3: CASSRDGTDTQYF

V: TRBV7-9
J: TRBJ2-3
size: -
D: TRBD2
DNA: TGTGCCAGCAGCTTAGACCGACTAGCGCGGACAGATACGCAGTATTTT
CDR3: CASSLDRLARTDTQYF

V: TRBV5-6
J: TRBJ1-5
size: -
D: -
DNA: TGTGCCAGCAGCTTTGCGGCAGTGAATCAGCCCCAGCATTTT
CDR3: CASSFAAVNQPQHF

V: TRBV27
J: TRBJ2-5
size: few
D: TRBD1
DNA: TGTGCCAGCAGTCCATCCGGGACAGGGAGCGAGACCCAGTACTTC
CDR3: CASSPSGTGSETQYF

V: TRBV27
J: TRBJ2-3
size: -
D: -
DNA: TGTGCCAGCAGTTTAAGATTGCAGGCCCTTAGCACAGATACGCAGTATTTT
CDR3: CASSLRLQALSTDTQYF

V: TRBV6-5
J: TRBJ2-7
size: -
D: -
DNA: TGTGCCAGCAGGGAGTATGCGTTCTCCTACGAGCAGTACTTC
CDR3: CASREYAFSYEQYF

V: TRBV10-2
J: TRBJ1-4
size: -
D: -
DNA: TGCGCCAGCAGCGCAGCAGCTACAACTAATGAAAAACTGTTTTTT
CDR3: CASSAAATTNEKLFF

V: TRBV9
J: TRBJ2-4
size: -
D: TRBD1
DNA: TGTGCCAGCAGCGAGACAGGGGACGGCAAAAACATTCAGTACTTC
CDR3: CASSETGDGKNIQYF

V: TRBV5-1
J: TRBJ2-7
size: -
D: TRBD2
DNA: TGCGCCAGCAGCTTGGGATATAGGACTAGCGGACTGAAACCTAAGTACTTC
CDR3: CASSLGYRTSGLKPKYF

V: TRBV5-1
J: TRBJ2-2
size: -
D: -
DNA: TGCGCCAGCAGCTTGGACAGGGCGAACACCGGGGAGCTGTTTTTT
CDR3: CASSLDRANTGELFF

V: TRBV30
J: TRBJ2-7
size: -
D: -
DNA: TGTGCCTGGGATGTTAAAGGCTTAAGCTCCTACGAGCAGTACTTC
CDR3: CAWDVKGLSSYEQYF

V: TRBV10-2
J: TRBJ2-1
size: -
D: TRBD2
DNA: TGCGCCAGTCTCGCGGGGGTTAGATGGAGACTAGCGGGAGAGGGCTCCTACAATGAGCAGTTCTTC
CDR3: CASLAGVRWRLAGEGSYNEQFF

V: TRBV23-1
J: TRBJ1-5
size: -
D: TRBD1
DNA: TGCGCCAGCAGTCATAATCCCGGGACAGGGGGCGCGGGTTGGAATCAGCCCCAGCATTTT
CDR3: CASSHNPGTGGAGWNQPQHF

V: TRBV28
J: TRBJ2-7
size: -
D: -
DNA: TGTGCCAGCAAGGGTTCAACCAACCCCGGCGAGCAGTACTTC
CDR3: CASKGSTNPGEQYF

V: TRBV5-6
J: TRBJ2-1
size: -
D: TRBD1
DNA: TGTGCCAGCATCCTGACAGGGGGCGGGACGAATGAGCAGTTCTTC
CDR3: CASILTGGGTNEQFF